These 24 T cell receptor beta chains were sequenced from one sample in a study of shared clonotypes between healthy human individuals. CD8 cells classed as naive were CD45RO-negative and positively selected for CCR7, excluding terminally differentiated effector memory CD45RA+ cells. TCRdb's table, derived via immunoSEQ multiplex PCR, lists solely in-frame clones and lacks some. The table records around 580,000 clones, roughly 98% of them present only once. Sequenced input: naive CD8+ T cells sorted from blood. The receptor set was obtained from a young man in good health.

J is TRBJ1-4 and V is TRBV28; no definite D call. The length of the CDR3 is 12 residues. CDR1 and CDR2 from the germline V gene are MDHEN and SYDVKM. V shed 2 bases and J shed 7 bases, with 5 bases lying between them. The CDR3 spells CASSLVSEKLFF. The CDR3 bases are TGTGCCAGCAGTTTAGTTTCTGAAAAACTGTTTTTT.

This clone appeared once. The chain uses TRBV7-2 and TRBJ1-1, with TRBD1 as a possible D gene (5 bases). Looked up from germline, CDR1 is SGHTA and CDR2 is FQGNSA. The V end was cut by 1 base, the J end by 4 bases, with 10 bases between. This CDR3 is built from 14 residues. The CDR3 is CASSLGVGVTEAFF. The CDR3 DNA reads TGTGCCAGCAGCTTAGGAGTGGGGGTCACTGAAGCTTTCTTT.

The chain links TRBV4-1 to TRBJ2-2; D not certain. Germline values: CDR1 MGHRA, CDR2 YSYEKL. There are 14 residues in the CDR3. V was trimmed by 0 bases and J by 5 bases, leaving 7 bases between them. The DNA of the CDR3 is TGCGCCAGCAGCCAAGAATGGCTAACCGGGGAGCTGTTTTTT. Its translation is CASSQEWLTGELFF.

The J gene is TRBJ2-7, the V gene TRBV18; D unresolved. V lost 5 bases, J lost 0 bases, and 8 bases lay in between. This CDR3 comprises 13 residues. Looked up from germline, CDR1 is KGHSH and CDR2 is LQKENI. In nucleotides, the CDR3 is TGTGCCAGCTCAGGGCACCCCTCCTACGAGCAGTACTTC. Its protein is CASSGHPSYEQYF.

J is TRBJ1-1 and V is TRBV5-1; 8 nucleotides agree with TRBD1. The junction had 17 bases not matched to a gene; V was cut back by 3 bases and J by 4 bases. Germline V CDR1 and CDR2: SGHRS, YFSETQ. The CDR3 length is 18 residues. The CDR3 region is CASSYNMDRVAGFTEAFF. For the CDR3, the DNA is TGCGCCAGCAGCTATAATATGGACAGGGTCGCGGGGTTCACTGAAGCTTTCTTT.

The chain carries TRBV4-1 and TRBJ2-1; D is unresolved. Germline V gene sequence: CDR1 MGHRA, CDR2 YSYEKL. The length of the CDR3 is 14 residues. V lost 1 base and J 5 bases, leaving 9 bases between the germline ends. The DNA for the CDR3 is TGCGCCAGCAGCCAAGTAGGACGACACAATGAGCAGTTCTTC. Translating gives CASSQVGRHNEQFF.

The V and J genes are TRBV29-1 and TRBJ2-7; the D gene is possibly TRBD1 (6 bases). The V gene lost 0 bases and the J gene lost 2 bases, with 11 bases spanning the gap. Germline loops: CDR1 SQVTM, CDR2 ANQGSEA. The CDR3 sequence is 14 residues long. CDR3 sequence (DNA): TGCAGCGTTGAAGAATCGACAGGAGCCTACGAGCAGTACTTC. Translating it yields CSVEESTGAYEQYF.

The V and J genes are TRBV2 and TRBJ2-3, with TRBD1 identical over 8 bases. V lost 7 bases and J lost 3; bases outside the gene matches: 9. The CDR3 is made up of 15 amino acids. Germline V gene lookup returns CDR1 SNHLY and CDR2 FYNNEI. This chain's CDR3 is CASNPKDRETDTQYF. The CDR3 nucleotides read TGTGCCAGCAACCCCAAGGACAGGGAGACAGATACGCAGTATTTT.

The chain has TRBV14 and TRBJ2-2; no clear D. Germline V lookup: CDR1 SGHDN, CDR2 FVKESK. V gave up 0 bases and J gave up 3 bases, with 8 bases separating them. The CDR3 is 15 amino acids. CDR3 protein: CASSQDLMYTGELFF. Written as DNA, the CDR3 is TGTGCCAGCAGCCAAGATTTGATGTACACCGGGGAGCTGTTTTTT. Variable domain in full (rest from reference TRBV14 and TRBJ2-2): EAGVTQFPSHSVIEKGQTVTLRCDPISGHDNLYWYRRVMGKEIKFLLHFVKESKQDESGMPNNRFLAERTGGTYSTLKVQPAELEDSGVYFCASSQDLMYTGELFFGEGSRLTVL.

This clone occurred a few times. The chain combines TRBV28 with TRBJ2-7; 7 nucleotides align to TRBD2. The germline V gene encodes CDR1 MDHEN and CDR2 SYDVKM. The CDR3 runs 14 residues. The V gene end was trimmed by 5 bases and the J gene end by 1 base; junction bases not matched to a gene: 5. The CDR3 nucleotides read TGTGCCAGCAGTCCAGCGGGACTATCCTACGAGCAGTACTTC. Protein sequence: CASSPAGLSYEQYF.

V and J are TRBV19 and TRBJ2-7; perhaps TRBD2 as D (6 bases). The length of the CDR3 is 14 residues. CDR1 is LNHDA, CDR2 SQIVND, per germline (reference sequence). V lost 3 bases to trimming and J lost 6 bases, with 15 bases between them. The CDR3, as DNA: TGTGCCAGTAGTATGTACCCGGGAGTCCGCGAGCAGTACTTC. It specifies CASSMYPGVREQYF. Full variable domain (remainder filled in from reference TRBV19 and TRBJ2-7): DGGITQSPKYLFRKEGQNVTLSCEQNLNHDAMYWYRQDPGQGLRLIYYSQIVNDFQKGDIAEGYSVSREKKESFPLTVTSAQKNPTAFYLCASSMYPGVREQYFGPGTRLTVT.

The chain links TRBV9 to TRBJ1-3, with unresolved D. V was cut by 2 bases and J by 0 bases, with 9 bases left in between. Germline values: CDR1 SGDLS, CDR2 YYNGEE. This CDR3 region has 15 residues. This CDR3 reads CASSVDINSGNTIYF. The CDR3 DNA reads TGTGCCAGCAGCGTCGACATCAACTCTGGAAACACCATATATTTT. Looking up the rest from reference TRBV9 and TRBJ1-3 gives the full variable domain: DSGVTQTPKHLITATGQRVTLRCSPRSGDLSVYWYQQSLDQGLQFLIQYYNGEERAKGNILERFSAQQFPDLHSELNLSSLELGDSALYFCASSVDINSGNTIYFGEGSWLTVV.

The rearrangement joins TRBV2 to TRBJ2-7; the D gene is possibly TRBD2 (6 bases). The CDR3 sequence is 12 residues long. CDR1 and CDR2 (germline): SNHLY, FYNNEI. The V end lost 8 bases, the J end lost 5 bases, and 13 bases lay between the germline ends. This chain's CDR3 is CASEGPGDEQYF. The CDR3 DNA follows: TGTGCCAGCGAAGGTCCGGGAGACGAGCAGTACTTC.

J is TRBJ1-4 and V is TRBV10-3, with D possibly matching TRBD1 (5 bases). Trimming took off 11 bases at V and 5 bases at J, with 18 bases between the two ends. The CDR3 loop spans 14 amino acids. Germline CDR1 ENHRY, CDR2 SYGVKD. The CDR3 sequence: CAVGGETANEKLFF. The DNA of the CDR3 is TGTGCCGTCGGCGGGGAGACAGCGAATGAAAAACTGTTTTTT.

A few counts support this clone. The V call is TRBV10-2, the J call TRBJ2-7; 9 bases line up with TRBD1. Germline CDR1 WSHSY, CDR2 SAAADI. CDR3 length equals 15 residues. V lost 6 bases, J lost 6 bases, and 12 bases stayed unmatched. The DNA for the CDR3 is TGCGCCAGCAGCTTACAGGGGGCTCCCCTACGCGAGCAGTACTTC. Residues: CASSLQGAPLREQYF.

This clone is a singleton in its sample. V gene TRBV4-1 combines with J gene TRBJ2-7, with 10 bases identical to TRBD2. CDR3 length: 16 amino acids. The germline V gene has CDR1 MGHRA and CDR2 YSYEKL. J was trimmed by 6 bases and V by 0 bases; bases with no gene match: 8. The CDR3 reads CASSQEASGSSFEQYF. CDR3 nucleotides: TGCGCCAGCAGCCAAGAAGCTAGCGGGAGCAGTTTCGAGCAGTACTTC.

The gene calls are TRBV4-3 and TRBJ2-5, with D maybe TRBD2 (6 bases). The CDR3 has 15 residues. Germline V lookup: CDR1 LGHNA, CDR2 YSLEER. Trimming stripped 0 bases from V and 4 bases from J, with 12 bases between. CDR3 bases: TGCGCCAGCAGCCAAGATTTGGGGGGTGCAGAGACCCAGTACTTC. Residues: CASSQDLGGAETQYF.

The chain carries TRBV4-1 and TRBJ2-5; a weak D match, TRBD1 (6 bases). Trimming removed 4 bases from V and 5 bases from J, with 17 bases in between. Germline CDR1 reads MGHRA; CDR2 reads YSYEKL. The CDR3 covers 15 residues. CDR3 protein: CASSPLGGSGETQYF. As DNA, the CDR3 is TGCGCCAGCAGCCCCCTAGGGGGTTCGGGGGAGACCCAGTACTTC.

Comment on this clone: Additional DNA sequences in this sample encode the identical CDR3. The chain employs TRBV7-9 and TRBJ2-7; D remains unclear. CDR3 length: 12 amino acids. The germline V gene encodes CDR1 SEHNR and CDR2 FQNEAQ (reference sequence). V was clipped by 1 base and J by 3 bases, with 4 bases between them. The CDR3 spells CASSLVVYEQYF. DNA of the CDR3: TGTGCCAGCAGCTTAGTAGTCTACGAGCAGTACTTC. The whole variable domain, remainder taken from reference TRBV7-9 and TRBJ2-7, is DTGVSQNPRHKITKRGQNVTFRCDPISEHNRLYWYRQTLGQGPEFLTYFQNEAQLEKSRLLSDRFSAERPKGSFSTLEIQRTEQGDSAMYLCASSLVVYEQYFGPGTRLTVT.

The V gene is TRBV5-1, the J gene TRBJ2-1, with 13 bases lining up with TRBD2. There are 15 residues in the CDR3. V shed 4 bases and J 8 bases; nucleotides not matched to a gene: 6. In germline, CDR1 is SGHRS, CDR2 YFSETQ. CDR3 region: CASSPGLAGEDEQFF. The DNA of the CDR3 is TGCGCCAGCAGCCCTGGACTAGCGGGAGAGGATGAGCAGTTCTTC.

The gene calls are TRBV2 and TRBJ1-1; D unclear. V dropped 7 bases and J dropped 1 base, with 13 bases sitting between them. Germline-derived CDR1 and CDR2 are SNHLY and FYNNEI. This CDR3 has 14 amino acids. The CDR3 here is CASTYSSENTEAFF. The DNA for the CDR3 is TGTGCCAGCACTTACAGCTCGGAGAACACTGAAGCTTTCTTT.

The gene calls are TRBV5-1 and TRBJ2-2; TRBD1 is a possible D gene (5 bases). V was clipped by 2 bases and J by 2 bases, with 13 bases between them. This CDR3 is 16 amino acids long. The germline CDR1 and CDR2 sequences are SGHRS and YFSETQ. This CDR3 reads CASSLIQGANTGELFF. DNA for the CDR3: TGCGCCAGCAGCTTAATTCAAGGGGCCAACACCGGGGAGCTGTTTTTT.

The genes are TRBV7-9 and TRBJ2-5, with 9 positions matching TRBD2. This CDR3 spans 16 amino acids. The germline CDR1 and CDR2 sequences are SEHNR and FQNEAQ (reference sequence). V was pared by 6 bases and J by 5 bases, with 13 bases of the junction left unmatched. The CDR3 protein is CASRAPSAGGDETQYF. CDR3 nucleotides: TGTGCCAGCAGAGCCCCTAGTGCGGGAGGGGATGAGACCCAGTACTTC.

This chain connects TRBV6-5 to TRBJ2-1, with TRBD2 matching over 11 bases. After removal of 7 bases from V and 4 bases from J, the junction contained 3 bases not matched to a gene. The CDR3 consists of 14 residues. Germline V gene data show CDR1 as MNHEY and CDR2 as SVGAGI. The chain's CDR3 is CASMGLAEYNEQFF. CDR3 nucleotide sequence: TGTGCCAGCATGGGACTAGCGGAATACAATGAGCAGTTCTTC.